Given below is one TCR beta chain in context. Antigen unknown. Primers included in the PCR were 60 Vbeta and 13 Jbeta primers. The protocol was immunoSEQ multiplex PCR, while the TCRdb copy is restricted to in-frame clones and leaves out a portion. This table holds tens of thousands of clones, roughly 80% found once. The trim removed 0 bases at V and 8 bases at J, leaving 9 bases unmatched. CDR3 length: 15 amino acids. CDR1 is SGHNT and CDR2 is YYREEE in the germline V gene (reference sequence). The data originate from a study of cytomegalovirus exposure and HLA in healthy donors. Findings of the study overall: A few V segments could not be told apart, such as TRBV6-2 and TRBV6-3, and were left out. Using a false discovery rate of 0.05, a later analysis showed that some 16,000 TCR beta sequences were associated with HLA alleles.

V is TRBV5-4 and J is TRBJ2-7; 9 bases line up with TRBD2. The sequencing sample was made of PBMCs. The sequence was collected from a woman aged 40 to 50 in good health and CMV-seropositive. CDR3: CASSLDQREVSQQYF. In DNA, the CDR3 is TGTGCCAGCAGCTTGGATCAGCGGGAGGTCTCACAGCAGTACTTC.